Below are 31 T cell receptor beta chains sequenced from a single sample in a study of blood T cell repertoires in COVID-19. Using immunoSEQ multiplex PCR, the repertoire was profiled, and TCRdb retains in-frame clones only, with some absent. The table has 300,000 or so clones, roughly 80% seen once. Sequences were obtained from peripheral blood. These TCRs come from a woman aged 45 to 65 with active or convalescent COVID-19.

The chain employs TRBV18 and TRBJ2-1, with 10 bases aligning to TRBD2. Losses at the gene ends were 6 bases for V and 3 bases for J; bases not matched to a gene: 17. The germline V gene encodes CDR1 KGHSH and CDR2 LQKENI. This CDR3 is 19 amino acids long. CDR3 region: CASSRVGTSAPTVYNEQFF. The CDR3 DNA reads TGTGCCAGCTCCCGGGTCGGGACTAGCGCCCCAACCGTCTACAATGAGCAGTTCTTC.

The V call is TRBV12-3 or TRBV12-4, the J call TRBJ1-1; D gene ambiguous. Trimming cost V 5 bases and J 0 bases, with 7 bases left between them. The CDR3 is made up of 13 amino acids. CDR3: CASSPQMNTEAFF. The CDR3, as DNA: TGTGCCAGCAGTCCCCAGATGAACACTGAAGCTTTCTTT.

CDR3 bases: TGTGCCAGCAGCTTAGATAGGACAGGTGGAAACACCATATATTTT. Encoded protein: CASSLDRTGGNTIYF. This sequence joins TRBV7-9 and TRBJ1-3; 7 positions agree with TRBD1. Germline-derived CDR1 and CDR2 are SEHNR and FQNEAQ (reference sequence). Unmatched junction bases numbered 3, after V lost 1 base and J lost 3 bases. The length of the CDR3 is 15 residues.

The genes are TRBV18 and TRBJ1-5; no firm D call. The CDR3 consists of 14 residues. CDR1 is KGHSH, CDR2 LQKENI, per germline. Trimming pared 0 bases from V and 7 bases from J, leaving 10 bases between. The CDR3 DNA reads as TGTGCCAGCTCACCACCGGAGGTACTGCAGCCCCAGCATTTT. This codes for CASSPPEVLQPQHF.

This clone was seen a few times. This sequence joins TRBV13 and TRBJ2-7, with D possibly being TRBD1 (5 bases). Trimming removed 2 bases from V and 2 bases from J, with 10 bases in between. The length of the CDR3 is 14 residues. CDR1 is PRHDT and CDR2 is FYEKMQ in the germline V gene (reference sequence). The CDR3 region is CASSLRVGPYEQYF. CDR3 nucleotide sequence: TGTGCCAGCAGCTTACGAGTGGGGCCCTACGAGCAGTACTTC.

The chain uses TRBV6-1 and TRBJ2-3; 9 bases map to TRBD1. The V gene's germline CDR1 is MNHNS and CDR2 SASEGT. This CDR3 has 20 residues. Trimming at V came to 4 bases and at J to 2 bases, leaving 19 bases not matched to a gene. The CDR3: CASSALVGGMGTGFTDTQYF. The CDR3 region has the DNA TGTGCCAGCAGTGCCTTAGTTGGGGGAATGGGGACAGGGTTCACAGATACGCAGTATTTT.

The chain uses TRBV6-5 and TRBJ1-6; 9 bases fit TRBD1. There are 15 residues in the CDR3. Unmatched junction bases numbered 5, after V lost 7 bases and J lost 4 bases. The germline V gene has CDR1 MNHEY and CDR2 SVGAGI. CDR3 nucleotide sequence: TGTGCCAGCAACACCGGGACAGGGTATAATTCACCCCTCCACTTT. It codes for CASNTGTGYNSPLHF.

J is TRBJ1-2 and V is TRBV12-3 or TRBV12-4, with no clear D. The CDR3 runs 11 residues. V shed 5 bases and J shed 11 bases, with 12 bases lying between them. DNA of the CDR3: TGTGCCAGCAGTCTAACCTCCGTTTACACCTTC. Its translation: CASSLTSVYTF.

The rearrangement joins TRBV5-6 to TRBJ2-2; 7 nucleotides agree with TRBD2. This CDR3 is built from 15 residues. Germline values: CDR1 SGHDT, CDR2 YYEEEE. The ends lost 4 bases at V and 1 base at J; junction bases unmatched: 4. CDR3 DNA sequence: TGTGCCAGCAGCCCCGGGACTAAGAACACCGGGGAGCTGTTTTTT. As protein: CASSPGTKNTGELFF.

The genes are TRBV6-5 and TRBJ1-1; D perhaps matches TRBD1 (5 bases). V was clipped by 8 bases and J by 4 bases, with 14 bases between them. Germline CDR1 reads MNHEY; CDR2 reads SVGAGI. The CDR3 length is 13 residues. The DNA for the CDR3 is TGTGCCAGCGAACGCAGGGAAGGCACTGAAGCTTTCTTT. This translates into CASERREGTEAFF.

The V and J genes are TRBV2 and TRBJ1-1, with a possible D match to TRBD1 (5 bases). The germline gives CDR1 SNHLY, CDR2 FYNNEI. The CDR3 has 13 amino acids. Trimming took off 6 bases at V and 1 base at J, with 9 bases between the two ends. The CDR3 DNA follows: TGTGCCAGCAGATTTGACAGGAACACTGAAGCTTTCTTT. It yields the protein CASRFDRNTEAFF.

This clone was counted a single time. J is TRBJ2-5 and V is TRBV2, with 7 bases identical to TRBD1. From germline, CDR1 is SNHLY and CDR2 FYNNEI. CDR3 size: 13 residues. Trimming cost V 10 bases and J 0 bases; bases outside gene matches: 5. The CDR3, as DNA: TGTGCCACCGAACAGGGGTACCAAGAGACCCAGTACTTC. Translated, it gives CATEQGYQETQYF.

The V call is TRBV7-2, the J call TRBJ1-2; D may be TRBD1 (6 bases). This CDR3 spans 15 amino acids. V gave up 1 base and J gave up 3 bases, with 12 bases separating them. Germline CDR1 and CDR2: SGHTA and FQGNSA. The CDR3 reads CASSLGGRGHYGYTF. In DNA form, the CDR3 reads TGTGCCAGCAGCTTAGGGGGCAGGGGTCACTATGGCTACACCTTC.

The chain recombines TRBV21-1 with TRBJ1-1; the D call TRBD1 from the table was never checked on the DNA. TRBV21-1 is described as a pseudogene. The CDR3 is made up of 10 amino acids. The CDR3 loop reads CASSLRPAFF. The CDR3 DNA reads as TGTGCCAGCAGCCTCAGGCCCGCTTTCTTT.

V gene TRBV10-2 combines with J gene TRBJ2-5; D is perhaps TRBD2 (5 bases). Germline CDR1 WSHSY, CDR2 SAAADI. CDR3 length: 14 amino acids. The V end was cut by 6 bases, the J end by 4 bases, with 15 bases between. DNA for the CDR3: TGCGCCAGCAGCCCCGAGGGATACCGAGAGACCCAGTACTTC. This sequence encodes CASSPEGYRETQYF.

The chain has TRBV3-1 (or the pseudogene TRBV3-2) and TRBJ2-7, with a possible D match to TRBD1 (5 bases). The V gene's germline CDR1 is LGHDT and CDR2 YNNKEL (reference sequence). V lost 0 bases to trimming and J lost 3 bases, with 12 bases between them. The CDR3 is 15 residues long. CDR3 residues: CASSQDPATDYEQYF. Here the CDR3 DNA reads TGTGCCAGCAGCCAAGATCCTGCGACAGACTACGAGCAGTACTTC.

Only one count was recorded for this clone. This chain uses TRBV7-9 with TRBJ1-1; D gene unclear. V dropped 5 bases and J dropped 7 bases, with 11 bases sitting between them. Looked up from germline, CDR1 is SEHNR and CDR2 is FQNEAQ (reference sequence). The CDR3 length is 12 residues. CDR3 region: CASSDGRDEAFF. The CDR3 region has the DNA TGTGCCAGCAGCGACGGACGGGATGAAGCTTTCTTT.

The chain joins TRBV4-1 to TRBJ2-5; 11 bases fit TRBD2. The junction had 13 bases not matched to a gene; V was cut back by 0 bases and J by 4 bases. This CDR3 has 19 residues. Germline CDR1 is MGHRA and CDR2 is YSYEKL. As DNA, the CDR3 is TGCGCCAGCAGCCAAGAGGAAGGGAGAACTAGCGGGAGTAGAGAGACCCAGTACTTC. Translated, it gives CASSQEEGRTSGSRETQYF.

This sequence joins TRBV29-1 and TRBJ1-3; D possibly corresponds to TRBD1 (5 bases). V lost 2 bases, J lost 3 bases, and 14 bases lay in between. The CDR3 length is 15 residues. CDR1 and CDR2 from the germline V gene are SQVTM and ANQGSEA. The CDR3 DNA sequence: TGCAGCGTTGAACTAGTCCGGGGGATTGGAAACACCATATATTTT. Protein product: CSVELVRGIGNTIYF.

The CDR3 region is CASSQEAWQEQYF. CDR3 in DNA: TGTGCCAGCAGCCAAGAGGCTTGGCAGGAGCAGTACTTC. V and J are TRBV3-1 (or the pseudogene TRBV3-2) and TRBJ2-7; D ambiguous. The CDR3 is 13 residues long. V lost 0 bases and J 7 bases, leaving 10 bases between the germline ends. Germline CDR1 reads LGHDT; CDR2 reads YNNKEL (reference sequence).

The chain links TRBV11-2 to TRBJ2-7; TRBD2 matches 9 bases. The CDR3 spans 14 residues. V lost 8 bases, J lost 6 bases, and 11 bases stayed unmatched. Germline V lookup: CDR1 SGHAT, CDR2 FQNNGV. CDR3 nucleotide sequence: TGTGCCAGCTGGGAGCGGGAGGCCTCCCTCGAGCAGTACTTC. It codes for CASWEREASLEQYF.

This clone was seen once. The gene calls are TRBV11-2 and TRBJ1-2, with TRBD1 as a possible D gene (5 bases). The CDR3 runs to 14 residues. Germline loops: CDR1 SGHAT, CDR2 FQNNGV. Trimming took 0 bases from V and 4 from J, leaving 9 bases between them. CDR3 nucleotides: TGTGCCAGCAGCTTAGAGACAGCTTCCTATGGCTACACCTTC. It translates to CASSLETASYGYTF.

J is TRBJ1-3 and V is TRBV10-3; D gene ambiguous. Germline-derived CDR1 and CDR2 are ENHRY and SYGVKD. Trimming shortened V by 3 bases and J by 0 bases, and 9 bases separated the two germline ends. The CDR3 has 15 residues. CDR3 amino acids: CAISDAGSSGNTIYF. CDR3 DNA sequence: TGTGCCATCAGTGACGCGGGGAGCTCTGGAAACACCATATATTTT.

The chain has TRBV28 and TRBJ1-6; TRBD1 matches at 7 bases. The germline V gene encodes CDR1 MDHEN and CDR2 SYDVKM. Trimming cost V 5 bases and J 10 bases; bases outside gene matches: 11. The CDR3 length is 15 residues. The CDR3 DNA is TGTGCCAGCAGTGTCCCGACAGGGAATGGCTCACCCCTCCACTTT. It encodes CASSVPTGNGSPLHF.

This chain joins TRBV12-3 or TRBV12-4 and TRBJ2-7, with a weak D call TRBD2 (6 bases). V was pared by 4 bases and J by 5 bases, with 12 bases between. The length of the CDR3 is 13 residues. The CDR3 region is CASSSGSEDEQYF. DNA of the CDR3: TGTGCCAGCAGTTCCGGGAGTGAAGACGAGCAGTACTTC.

This clone has only one observation. The chain combines TRBV3-1 (or the pseudogene TRBV3-2) with TRBJ1-3, with 10 bases lining up with TRBD1. The germline gives CDR1 LGHDT, CDR2 YNNKEL (reference sequence). The junction had 5 bases not matched to a gene; V was cut back by 4 bases and J by 5 bases. The CDR3 has 15 amino acids. The CDR3 sequence: CASSPRTGGRNTIYF. The CDR3 nucleotides read TGTGCCAGCAGCCCTAGGACAGGGGGAAGAAACACCATATATTTT.

This clone was observed a single time. The chain combines TRBV9 with TRBJ2-1; possible D gene TRBD2, 6 bases. The CDR3 has 14 amino acids. Germline-derived CDR1 and CDR2 are SGDLS and YYNGEE. Trimming took 3 bases from V and 8 from J, leaving 15 bases between them. CDR3 coding DNA: TGTGCCAGCAGCGAGGTGGGAGGAGGGTATGAGCAGTTCTTC. Encoded protein: CASSEVGGGYEQFF.

V and J are TRBV4-1 and TRBJ2-4; D perhaps matches TRBD1 (6 bases). The CDR3 length is 15 residues. Germline CDR1 is MGHRA and CDR2 is YSYEKL. V gave up 4 bases and J gave up 8 bases, with 18 bases separating them. CDR3 nucleotides: TGCGCCAGCAGCCTACAAGCTAAAGGGGGACACATTCAGTACTTC. It encodes CASSLQAKGGHIQYF.

In DNA, the CDR3 is TGTGCCACCAGCAGAATTACCTTGGAGACTTCCCGCTCCTACAATGAGCAGTTCTTC. Translating gives CATSRITLETSRSYNEQFF. The rearrangement joins TRBV15 to TRBJ2-1; D not resolved. Germline V lookup: CDR1 LNHNV, CDR2 YYDKDF (reference sequence). Trimming cost V 2 bases and J 0 bases, with 20 bases left between them. The CDR3 totals 19 residues.

V is TRBV7-8 and J is TRBJ2-1; TRBD1 matches at 7 bases. The CDR3 is made up of 16 amino acids. In germline, CDR1 is SGHVS, CDR2 FQNEAQ. The ends lost 6 bases at V and 4 bases at J; junction bases unmatched: 12. CDR3: CASSSPGQLIYNEQFF. DNA for the CDR3: TGTGCCAGCAGTTCTCCGGGACAGCTTATATACAATGAGCAGTTCTTC.

J is TRBJ2-6 and V is TRBV5-1, with 9 bases identical to TRBD1. Trimming removed 0 bases from V and 4 bases from J; junction bases left unmatched: 2. The CDR3 consists of 16 residues. The germline gives CDR1 SGHRS, CDR2 YFSETQ. As DNA, the CDR3 is TGCGCCAGCAGCTTGGGGACAGGGGCCGGGGCCAACGTCCTGACTTTC. This gives the protein CASSLGTGAGANVLTF.